This is a list of T cell receptor beta chains from one sample in a study of blood T cells in healthy people across ages. MiXCR, applied by TCRdb to the 5' RACE reads, yields one record per CDR3 protein. The sample records more than 800,000 distinct CDR3 sequences, around 43% being singletons. The sequenced sample was blood. Every receptor here comes from a woman in her sixties in good health. CDR3s include the opening cysteine and the closing phenylalanine or tryptophan. The order of the fields is clone size, V gene, J gene, D gene, CDR3 protein, CDR3 DNA. D genes are given only for firm matches. Rows give clone size only sometimes, using once, few, many, or a class for an expanded clone.

-	TRBV6-2/TRBV6-3	TRBJ2-1	-	CASSLRGSRDEQFF	TGTGCCAGCAGTTTGAGGGGTTCTCGAGATGAGCAGTTCTTC
-	TRBV13	TRBJ2-3	-	CARRGTVPDTQYF	TGTGCCAGGCGCGGGACCGTACCAGATACGCAGTATTTT
once	TRBV7-3	TRBJ2-7	TRBD1	CASSLRGGRVYEQYF	TGTGCCAGCAGCCTGAGAGGGGGCAGGGTCTACGAGCAGTACTTC
-	TRBV6-5	TRBJ2-4	TRBD2	CACSYSLAGSREQYF	TGTGCCTGCAGTTATAGTCTAGCGGGATCTCGGGAGCAGTACTTC
many	TRBV6-6	TRBJ1-1	-	CASGGRGSTEAFF	TGTGCCAGCGGAGGGAGAGGGAGCACTGAAGCTTTCTTT
-	TRBV6-5	TRBJ1-2	TRBD1	CAIGQGLNYGYTF	TGTGCCATAGGACAGGGTTTAAACTATGGCTACACCTTC
-	TRBV24-1	TRBJ2-3	TRBD1	CATSDPGQEGDTQYF	TGTGCCACCAGTGACCCAGGACAGGAAGGAGATACGCAGTATTTT
-	TRBV5-8	TRBJ2-3	TRBD1	CASSRGQDTQYF	TGTGCCAGCAGCCGGGGACAGGATACGCAGTATTTT
-	TRBV3-1	TRBJ1-1	-	CASSPYRRAGWNTEAFF	TGTGCCAGCAGCCCTTACCGTAGGGCAGGATGGAACACTGAAGCTTTCTTT
few	TRBV6-5	TRBJ2-4	-	CASSYSAGSGGAKNIQYF	TGTGCCAGCAGTTACTCGGCGGGTAGTGGGGGGGCCAAAAACATTCAGTACTTC
-	TRBV7-9	TRBJ1-2	-	CASSLDWNGYTF	TGTGCCAGCAGCTTGGACTGGAATGGCTACACCTTC
few	TRBV25-1	TRBJ2-5	-	CASSDFPGVGKETQYF	TGTGCCAGCAGTGATTTTCCGGGCGTGGGGAAAGAGACCCAGTACTTC
-	TRBV2	TRBJ2-1	-	CASRLDSRSIEQFF	TGTGCCAGCAGATTAGACAGTCGTTCGATTGAGCAGTTCTTC
few	TRBV20-1	TRBJ2-4	-	CSATTGGWNIQYF	TGCAGTGCTACGACAGGTGGTTGGAACATTCAGTACTTC
-	TRBV7-9	TRBJ1-4	TRBD1	CASSSDRDSGEKLFF	TGTGCCAGCAGCTCGGACCGGGACAGTGGTGAAAAACTGTTTTTT
few	TRBV3-1	TRBJ2-6	TRBD1	CASSRTRQPDRGHGANVLTF	TGTGCCAGCAGCCGCACCCGACAACCGGACAGGGGGCATGGGGCCAACGTCCTGACTTTC
few	TRBV7-9	TRBJ2-1	-	CASSLRPREQFF	TGTGCCAGCAGCTTAAGACCACGGGAGCAGTTCTTC
-	TRBV2	TRBJ1-1	TRBD1	CASSATLDRGDTEAFF	TGTGCCAGCAGTGCCACGCTGGACAGGGGGGACACTGAAGCTTTCTTT
-	TRBV27	TRBJ1-2	-	CASSKGSGRGYTF	TGTGCCAGCAGCAAAGGGTCAGGGAGGGGCTACACCTTC
-	TRBV6-5	TRBJ2-7	TRBD1	CASSLDRGPSSYEQYF	TGTGCCAGCAGCCTAGACAGGGGGCCAAGCTCCTACGAGCAGTACTTC
-	TRBV28	TRBJ1-5	-	CASSPAVNQPQHF	TGTGCCAGCAGTCCCGCGGTGAATCAGCCCCAGCATTTT
-	TRBV27	TRBJ2-6	-	CASSLWTVTGANVLTF	TGTGCCAGCAGTTTATGGACAGTCACTGGGGCCAACGTCCTGACTTTC
-	TRBV20-1	TRBJ2-7	-	CSARDSWAYEQYF	TGCAGTGCTAGAGATAGTTGGGCTTACGAGCAGTACTTC
-	TRBV9	TRBJ1-4	TRBD1	CASSLQGAGGEKLFF	TGTGCCAGCAGCCTACAGGGGGCTGGAGGTGAAAAACTGTTTTTT
-	TRBV12-3/TRBV12-4	TRBJ1-1	-	CASSFHRANTEAFF	TGTGCCAGCAGTTTTCACAGGGCGAACACTGAAGCTTTCTTT
-	TRBV6-6	TRBJ2-7	-	CASSSLGQDSSYEQYF	TGTGCCAGCAGTTCCCTTGGGCAGGACAGCTCCTACGAGCAGTACTTC
-	TRBV7-3	TRBJ2-4	TRBD2	CASSQRGGNIQYF	TGTGCCAGCAGCCAACGGGGGGGAAACATTCAGTACTTC
-	TRBV12-3/TRBV12-4	TRBJ1-5	-	CASSLMVGDQPQHF	TGTGCCAGCAGTTTAATGGTCGGTGATCAGCCCCAGCATTTT
-	TRBV25-1	TRBJ1-2	TRBD1	CASSESTGTGSGYTF	TGTGCCAGCAGTGAATCGACCGGGACAGGGAGTGGCTACACCTTC
-	TRBV20-1	TRBJ1-2	-	CSVAGDPNYGYTF	TGCAGTGTGGCAGGGGACCCTAACTATGGCTACACCTTC
-	TRBV6-5	TRBJ2-7	-	CASSYSPTGTPDPYEQYF	TGTGCCAGCAGTTACTCGCCTACCGGGACACCTGACCCCTACGAGCAGTACTTC
-	TRBV5-1	TRBJ2-7	-	CASSLGPGRPPYEQYF	TGCGCCAGCAGCTTGGGACCAGGGAGGCCCCCCTACGAGCAGTACTTC
-	TRBV18	TRBJ1-1	-	CASSPPRAANTEAFF	TGTGCCAGCTCACCCCCACGGGCCGCGAACACTGAAGCTTTCTTT
-	TRBV5-1	TRBJ2-7	TRBD1	CASGQGASSYEQYF	TGCGCCAGCGGACAGGGGGCCAGCTCCTACGAGCAGTACTTC
few	TRBV7-2	TRBJ2-1	TRBD2	CASASGSWDEQFF	TGTGCCAGCGCTAGCGGGAGTTGGGATGAGCAGTTCTTC
-	TRBV7-9	TRBJ2-7	TRBD1	CASSSMTGRDEQYF	TGTGCCAGCAGCTCCATGACAGGGCGCGACGAGCAGTACTTC
-	TRBV20-1	TRBJ2-1	TRBD2	CSARDRGLELNEQFF	TGCAGTGCTAGAGATCGGGGACTAGAGCTCAATGAGCAGTTCTTC
few	TRBV10-2	TRBJ2-7	-	CASRPRASPYEQYF	TGCGCCAGCAGGCCCCGGGCCAGCCCCTACGAGCAGTACTTC
few	TRBV5-6	TRBJ2-5	-	CASSLEPGETQYF	TGTGCCAGCAGCTTGGAACCGGGGGAGACCCAGTACTTC
few	TRBV3-1	TRBJ2-7	TRBD2	CASSPTSGDSYEQYF	TGTGCCAGCAGCCCGACTAGCGGGGACTCCTACGAGCAGTACTTC
-	TRBV29-1	TRBJ2-1	-	CSDGRLVGEAQFF	TGCAGCGATGGGAGATTGGTGGGGGAGGCCCAGTTCTTC
many	TRBV5-4	TRBJ2-7	TRBD1	CASSLGDRAHEQYF	TGTGCCAGCAGCTTGGGGGACAGGGCTCACGAGCAGTACTTC
few	TRBV6-2/TRBV6-3	TRBJ2-7	-	CASSPGQNYEQYF	TGTGCCAGCAGCCCTGGACAGAACTACGAGCAGTACTTC
few	TRBV6-5	TRBJ2-1	TRBD2	CASSYGDSGTTTYNEQFF	TGTGCCAGCAGTTACGGAGATAGCGGGACTACAACCTACAATGAGCAGTTCTTC
-	TRBV5-6	TRBJ2-7	TRBD1	CASSFTGDRREQYF	TGTGCCAGCAGCTTTACAGGGGACCGTAGGGAGCAGTACTTC
few	TRBV15	TRBJ2-7	-	CATSRDPGAYEQYF	TGTGCCACCAGCAGAGATCCCGGGGCCTACGAGCAGTACTTC
many	TRBV28	TRBJ2-7	-	CASRPTGSREQYF	TGTGCCAGCAGACCTACAGGGTCCCGGGAGCAGTACTTC